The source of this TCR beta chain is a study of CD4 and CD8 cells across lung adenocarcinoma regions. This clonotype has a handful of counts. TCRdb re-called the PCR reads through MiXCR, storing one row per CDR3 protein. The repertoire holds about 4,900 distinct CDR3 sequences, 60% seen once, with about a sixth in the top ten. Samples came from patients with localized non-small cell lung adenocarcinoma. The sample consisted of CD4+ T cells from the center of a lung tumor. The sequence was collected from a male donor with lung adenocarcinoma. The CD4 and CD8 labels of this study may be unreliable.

The CDR3 loop is CASSYQFGRTDTQYF. The CDR3 bases are TGTGCCAGCAGTTACCAATTTGGCCGCACAGATACGCAGTATTTT. This chain uses TRBV6-5 with TRBJ2-3; D unresolved. Germline V gene data show CDR1 as MNHEY and CDR2 as SVGAGI. The CDR3 length is 15 residues. Trimming shortened V by 2 bases and J by 1 base, and 10 bases separated the two germline ends.